Below are 21 T cell receptor beta chains sequenced from a single sample in a study of a mutant IDH1 vaccine in newly diagnosed glioma (dated by TCRdb to the early 2020s). No antigens are known for them. The protocol used for the library was the immunoSEQ multiplex PCR assay. TCRdb limited this immuneACCESS table to in-frame rearrangements with V and J called. A share of clones is missing; checked studies link under half to unresolved V genes, and the rest is unexplained. The sample table lists around 44,000 clones, around 85% of them with a count of one. Of the sample, approximately 6.3% is held by the ten largest clones. Taken with the paper, the label for time point translates to: week 35, safety follow-up. Each vaccine dose, consisting of 300 ug of a 20-mer mutant IDH1 peptide in Montanide, was administered subcutaneously with topical imiquimod. This specimen was PBMCs, taken from a glioma patient whose treatment included an IDH1 peptide vaccine. The receptors were gathered from a man in his forties or fifties with glioma.

The chain has TRBV29-1 and TRBJ2-1; D is possibly TRBD1 (7 bases). The V gene lost 4 bases and the J gene lost 7 bases, with 17 bases spanning the gap. Germline CDR1 and CDR2: SQVTM and ANQGSEA. The CDR3 loop spans 14 amino acids. The CDR3 sequence: CSVGGTAGTNEQFF. DNA of the CDR3: TGCAGCGTTGGGGGGACAGCCGGGACTAATGAGCAGTTCTTC.

This clone has only one observation. The rearrangement links TRBV4-1 to TRBJ1-5; D is possibly TRBD1 (6 bases). Germline V lookup: CDR1 MGHRA, CDR2 YSYEKL. CDR3 size: 17 residues. V was pared by 1 base and J by 0 bases, with 13 bases between. CDR3 amino acids: CASSQAQRGGSNQPQHF. The CDR3 DNA sequence: TGCGCCAGCAGCCAAGCGCAGAGGGGGGGTAGCAATCAGCCCCAGCATTTT.

V usage is TRBV4-1 and J usage is TRBJ1-1, with a possible D match to TRBD1 (5 bases). The CDR3 runs 18 residues. From germline, CDR1 is MGHRA and CDR2 YSYEKL. V shed 1 base and J shed 0 bases, with 18 bases lying between them. The CDR3 sequence is CASSQAGDLVYVNTEAFF. Written as DNA, the CDR3 is TGCGCCAGCAGCCAAGCCGGGGACCTCGTCTACGTGAACACTGAAGCTTTCTTT.

The chain uses TRBV5-1 and TRBJ2-3; 11 nucleotides line up with TRBD2. This CDR3 is 15 amino acids long. Germline V gives CDR1 SGHRS, CDR2 YFSETQ. Losses at the gene ends were 3 bases for V and 3 bases for J; bases not matched to a gene: 3. The CDR3 DNA reads TGCGCCAGCAGCTCTCTAGCGGGGGGAACAGATACGCAGTATTTT. It codes for CASSSLAGGTDTQYF.

The chain has TRBV29-1 and TRBJ2-2; TRBD1 matches at 12 bases. Trimming at V came to 7 bases and at J to 7 bases, leaving 10 bases not matched to a gene. There are 15 residues in the CDR3. In germline, CDR1 is SQVTM, CDR2 ANQGSEA. The CDR3 sequence is CSASGTGGRGGELFF. In DNA, the CDR3 is TGCAGCGCCTCCGGGACAGGGGGCCGGGGCGGGGAGCTGTTTTTT.

The chain combines TRBV2 with TRBJ2-3; D uncertain. The CDR3 loop spans 13 amino acids. CDR1 and CDR2 (germline): SNHLY, FYNNEI. The V gene lost 1 base and the J gene lost 11 bases, with 13 bases spanning the gap. The DNA for the CDR3 is TGTGCCAGCAGTGAAGTTAGAGCCGCAGGGCAGTATTTT. This sequence encodes CASSEVRAAGQYF.

The chain recombines TRBV9 with TRBJ2-3; a possible D gene is TRBD1 (6 bases). Trimming pared 3 bases from V and 0 bases from J, leaving 14 bases between. The CDR3 is made up of 16 amino acids. From germline, CDR1 is SGDLS and CDR2 YYNGEE. For the CDR3, the DNA is TGTGCCAGCAGCGCACGAGGGGGATGGAGCACAGATACGCAGTATTTT. Translated: CASSARGGWSTDTQYF.

The rearrangement uses TRBV4-1 and TRBJ2-5; D possibly corresponds to TRBD1 (5 bases). V was pared by 1 base and J by 5 bases, with 8 bases between. CDR1 MGHRA and CDR2 YSYEKL come from the germline V gene. This CDR3 has 13 amino acids. The CDR3 region has the DNA TGCGCCAGCAGCCAAGTGACAGCGGAGACCCAGTACTTC. Translated, it gives CASSQVTAETQYF.

V usage is TRBV2 and J usage is TRBJ2-2; TRBD2 matches 8 bases. V shed 5 bases, J shed 1 base, and the junction held 3 bases outside the gene matches. CDR3 length: 15 amino acids. In germline, CDR1 is SNHLY, CDR2 FYNNEI. CDR3 loop: CASSLAGLNTGELFF. The CDR3 DNA reads TGTGCCAGCAGTTTAGCGGGGTTGAACACCGGGGAGCTGTTTTTT.

The gene calls are TRBV5-1 and TRBJ2-5; the match to TRBD1 covers 8 bases. Germline CDR1 SGHRS, CDR2 YFSETQ. This CDR3 is built from 15 residues. Unmatched junction bases numbered 6, after V lost 0 bases and J lost 5 bases. CDR3 amino acids: CASSLGAGGVETQYF. The CDR3 DNA is TGCGCCAGCAGCTTGGGGGCAGGGGGCGTTGAGACCCAGTACTTC.

This chain links TRBV10-3 with TRBJ2-7; D unclear. V was clipped by 2 bases and J by 2 bases, with 13 bases between them. The CDR3 contains 15 residues. Germline values: CDR1 ENHRY, CDR2 SYGVKD. This CDR3 reads CAISEPRSPPYEQYF. CDR3 in DNA: TGTGCCATCAGTGAGCCTCGTAGTCCACCCTACGAGCAGTACTTC.

The chain couples TRBV5-6 to TRBJ2-1; D is uncertain. The germline V and J ends were trimmed by 5 bases and 12 bases, with 21 bases remaining between them. The V gene's germline CDR1 is SGHDT and CDR2 YYEEEE. The CDR3 is 14 amino acids. The CDR3 here is CASSKRLDPSAQFF. In nucleotides, the CDR3 is TGTGCCAGCAGTAAGAGACTGGATCCCTCAGCGCAGTTCTTC.

The chain has TRBV6-1 and TRBJ1-1; D is perhaps TRBD1 (6 bases). Per germline, CDR1 MNHNS and CDR2 SASEGT. The CDR3 has 14 residues. Trimming took 3 bases from V and 1 from J, leaving 9 bases between them. CDR3 in amino acids: CASSELRGNTEAFF. The CDR3 nucleotides are TGTGCCAGCAGTGAGCTCAGGGGGAACACTGAAGCTTTCTTT.

This CDR3 is CASSRTSLLNEQYF. In DNA, the CDR3 is TGTGCCAGCAGCAGGACTAGCCTCCTTAACGAGCAGTACTTC. The rearrangement links TRBV7-2 to TRBJ2-7; 8 bases map to TRBD2. The germline CDR1 and CDR2 sequences are SGHTA and FQGNSA. Losses at the gene ends were 5 bases for V and 5 bases for J; bases not matched to a gene: 8. The CDR3 has 14 residues.

The CDR3 nucleotides read TGTGCCTGGCGAGGCTGGGGAGGAAACACCATATATTTT. Its translation is CAWRGWGGNTIYF. The rearrangement uses TRBV30 and TRBJ1-3; D uncertain. This CDR3 has 13 amino acids. Trimming cost V 5 bases and J 4 bases, with 12 bases left between them. Germline V gives CDR1 GTSNPN, CDR2 SVGIG (reference sequence). Supplemented by reference TRBV30 and TRBJ1-3, the full variable domain reads SQTIHQWPATLVQPVGSPLSLECTVEGTSNPNLYWYRQAAGRGLQLLFYSVGIGQISSEVPQNLSASRPQDRQFILSSKKLLLSDSGFYLCAWRGWGGNTIYFGEGSWLTVV.

A few counts support this clone. The chain carries TRBV6-5 and TRBJ1-2; D is perhaps TRBD1 (5 bases). With 1 base removed from V and 8 bases from J, the gap between germline ends came to 17 bases. This CDR3 is 15 amino acids long. The V gene's germline CDR1 is MNHEY and CDR2 SVGAGI. CDR3: CASSYYPRQGDGYTF. The CDR3 DNA reads as TGTGCCAGCAGTTACTACCCCCGGCAGGGAGACGGCTACACCTTC.

V and J are TRBV5-1 and TRBJ2-7, with 8 bases that match TRBD1. This CDR3 has 14 amino acids. V lost 3 bases to trimming and J lost 10 bases; unmatched junction nucleotides: 12. Germline CDR1 and CDR2: SGHRS and YFSETQ. The CDR3 protein is CASSYRRQGKPQYF. In nucleotides, the CDR3 is TGCGCCAGCAGCTACCGCCGACAGGGGAAGCCCCAGTACTTC. Looking up the rest from reference TRBV5-1 and TRBJ2-7 gives the full variable domain: KAGVTQTPRYLIKTRGQQVTLSCSPISGHRSVSWYQQTPGQGLQFLFEYFSETQRNKGNFPGRFSGRQFSNSRSEMNVSTLELGDSALYLCASSYRRQGKPQYFGPGTRLTVT.

CDR3 region: CASSQSGSSYEQYF. The CDR3 DNA reads TGTGCCAGCTCGCAGTCAGGGTCCTCCTACGAGCAGTACTTC. The chain uses TRBV18 and TRBJ2-7, with D perhaps matching TRBD1 (5 bases). Trimming left V 6 bases short and J 0 bases short, with 12 bases between. In germline, CDR1 is KGHSH, CDR2 LQKENI. The CDR3 covers 14 residues.

The chain carries TRBV9 and TRBJ2-5, with TRBD2 matching 12 bases. There are 17 residues in the CDR3. Per the germline V gene, CDR1 is SGDLS and CDR2 is YYNGEE. V lost 0 bases and J lost 4; bases outside the gene matches: 7. In nucleotides, the CDR3 is TGTGCCAGCAGCGTAGCGGCTAGCGGGGGGGCGGGAGAGACCCAGTACTTC. It specifies CASSVAASGGAGETQYF.

This rearrangement joins TRBV4-1 to TRBJ2-7; TRBD2 might be the D (6 bases). The CDR3 totals 16 residues. The V and J ends lost 1 base and 2 bases respectively, with 15 bases between them. CDR1 and CDR2 from the germline V gene are MGHRA and YSYEKL. DNA for the CDR3: TGCGCCAGCAGCCAAGTAGCACTAGCAGGGACCTACGAGCAGTACTTC. This encodes CASSQVALAGTYEQYF.

This chain connects TRBV5-1 to TRBJ1-5, with a weak D call TRBD1 (5 bases). The CDR3 has 17 amino acids. V was trimmed by 1 base and J by 2 bases, leaving 16 bases between them. Germline assignment: CDR1 SGHRS and CDR2 YFSETQ. The CDR3 is CASSLSPQGLGNQPQHF. In nucleotides, the CDR3 is TGCGCCAGCAGCTTGTCACCGCAGGGTCTAGGCAATCAGCCCCAGCATTTT.